This TCR beta chain was sequenced during a study of identical twins. Study-level points and caveats: Excess low generation probability was seen in twin-shared out-of-frame alpha sequences. Compared with models, monozygotic twins showed more out-of-frame TCR alpha sharing. Insertion counts were lower in abundant cord blood beta clonotypes, a trend that memory repertoires did not show.

V was pared by 2 bases and J by 6 bases, with 3 bases of the junction left unmatched. The CDR3 is 14 residues long. Germline-derived CDR1 and CDR2 are SGHRS and YFSETQ. MiXCR was run by TCRdb on the 5' RACE reads, yielding one entry per CDR3 protein. Seen here are roughly 710,000 distinct CDR3 sequences, 6.1% observed once, and the top ten hold under 2%. This clonotype was counted only a few times. The target antigen is unknown. The TCR originated in a young man in good health. The sequenced material came from naive T cells sorted from blood. The chain employs TRBV5-1 and TRBJ2-1; 9 positions agree with TRBD2. The CDR3: CASSLPTSGNEQFF. In nucleotides, the CDR3 is TGCGCCAGCAGCTTACCGACTAGCGGCAATGAGCAGTTCTTC.